This T cell receptor beta chain was captured in a study of T cells in Graves' hyperthyroidism and ophthalmopathy. Findings and caveats of the study: Onset of ophthalmopathy came a median roughly 6.9 months after the model predicted it. The blood repertoire included most of the expanded thyroid clonotypes above 0.001.

Ten or more counts support this clonotype. Its antigen is not identified. Germline CDR1 and CDR2: SEHNR and FQNEAQ (reference sequence). The junction had 2 bases not matched to a gene; V was cut back by 1 base and J by 0 bases. CDR3 length equals 16 residues. Not enrolled were patients with uncontrolled infection, other autoimmune disease, pregnancy or lactation. Diagnosing involved the use of clinical symptoms, serum thyroxine and TRAb, thyroid ultrasound and orbital computed tomography. From RNA transcripts, TCR beta CDR3 regions were amplified. TCR CDR3 underwent first-round RT-PCR with the HTBI primer set. TCRdb recomputed calls from the multiplex PCR reads with MiXCR, one row per CDR3 protein. Of approximately 600,000 distinct CDR3 sequences listed, more than 13% are singletons.

The genes are TRBV7-9 and TRBJ2-3; 9 bases map to TRBD2. The TCR was taken from a woman between 18 and 29 years old with Graves' ophthalmopathy. The sequencing sample was made of blood. Here the CDR3 DNA reads TGTGCCAGCAGCTTAGTTACTAGCGGGAGCACAGATACGCAGTATTTT. It specifies CASSLVTSGSTDTQYF.